The present TCR beta chain was sequenced within a study of neurological immune-mediated disorders. This clonotype was counted ten times or more. Its antigen is currently unknown. The cell input for sorted libraries was some 990,000, and those cells were CD4+ or CD8+ T cells. Findings and caveats of the study: One related-CDR3 cluster, found by phylogenetic grouping, held repertoires of 18 of 34 multiple sclerosis patients and is a possible signature.

It was by 5'RACE with 10-nucleotide random UMIs that the cDNA was made. From 15-18 subjects, each sequencing run yielded over 180 million TCR-beta sequences. TCRdb itself ran the 5' RACE reads through MiXCR, one entry per CDR3 protein. The sample yields under 60,000 distinct CDR3 sequences, approximately 6.2% seen once. The CDR3 length is 14 residues. Trimming shortened V by 3 bases and J by 1 base, and 9 bases separated the two germline ends. The receptor was derived from a young woman with multiple sclerosis. The chain recombines TRBV12-3 or TRBV12-4 with TRBJ2-5, with D perhaps being TRBD1 or TRBD2 (5 bases each). Sequencing was carried out using CD4+ T cells from blood. Here the CDR3 reads CASSFGTGQETQYF. CDR3 in DNA: TGTGCCAGCAGTTTTGGGACGGGCCAAGAGACCCAGTACTTC.